This T cell receptor beta chain was captured by sequencing in a study of cytomegalovirus exposure and HLA in healthy donors. With 60 Vbeta and 13 Jbeta primers, the PCR was carried out. Only in-frame clones appear in the TCRdb table, and some are missing; sequencing was by immunoSEQ multiplex PCR. The table records roughly 190,000 clones, roughly 80% of them present only once. Source material: PBMCs. The TCR was taken from a woman aged 25 to 39 in good health and CMV-seropositive.

CDR3 nucleotide sequence: TGTGCCAGCAGCTTAGGTCTGGGCGGGAGAAACACCATATATTTT. Its translation: CASSLGLGGRNTIYF. This chain links TRBV7-6 with TRBJ1-3; D is unclear. Germline V lookup: CDR1 SGHVS, CDR2 FNYEAQ. V lost 1 base to trimming and J lost 5 bases, with 12 bases between them. CDR3 length: 15 amino acids.